Presented here are 16 T cell receptor beta chains from one specimen sequenced in a study of T cell responses to AZD1222 COVID-19 vaccine. Repertoires were generated with immunoSEQ multiplex PCR, while TCRdb's copy carries only in-frame clones and drops some. The sample shows about 35,000 clones, 86% of them seen only once. The sequences come from peripheral blood, collected on day 0 of AZD1222 vaccination. The receptors shown here come from an adult in good health.

The V gene is TRBV19, the J gene TRBJ1-5; 9 nucleotides match TRBD1. V was pared by 5 bases and J by 9 bases, with 8 bases of the junction left unmatched. The CDR3 extends over 14 amino acids. In germline, CDR1 is LNHDA, CDR2 SQIVND (reference sequence). The CDR3 is CASSGDRAGPPQHF. CDR3 DNA sequence: TGTGCCAGTAGTGGGGACAGGGCTGGGCCGCCCCAGCATTTT.

In nucleotides, the CDR3 is TGTGCCAGCAGCGTGGGACAGGGTGGCGAGCAGTACTTC. Protein: CASSVGQGGEQYF. The gene calls are TRBV9 and TRBJ2-7; 9 bases map to TRBD1. V shed 2 bases and J 6 bases; nucleotides not matched to a gene: 3. Germline V gene sequence: CDR1 SGDLS, CDR2 YYNGEE. The CDR3 runs to 13 residues.

The rearrangement links TRBV7-2 to TRBJ1-6, with D unclear. V shed 5 bases and J shed 7 bases, with 15 bases lying between them. Germline V gene data show CDR1 as SGHTA and CDR2 as FQGNSA. This CDR3 is built from 15 residues. This CDR3 is CASSRQAGQNSPLHF. The DNA of the CDR3 is TGTGCCAGCAGCCGGCAAGCGGGTCAAAATTCACCCCTCCACTTT.

The chain employs TRBV28 and TRBJ2-2; 11 bases fit TRBD2. The junction had 6 bases not matched to a gene; V was cut back by 6 bases and J by 6 bases. The CDR3 contains 15 residues. CDR1 and CDR2 (germline): MDHEN, SYDVKM. In DNA form, the CDR3 reads TGTGCCAGCAGATCTACTAGCGGGAGTCCCGGGGAGCTGTTTTTT. This sequence encodes CASRSTSGSPGELFF.

This chain uses TRBV6-2 or TRBV6-3 with TRBJ1-1; unclear D gene. Germline V gene sequence: CDR1 MNHEY, CDR2 SVGEGT. CDR3 length: 15 residues. The V end lost 2 bases, the J end lost 6 bases, and 16 bases lay between the germline ends. The CDR3 loop reads CASSYGVRSLPEAFF. CDR3 coding DNA: TGTGCCAGCAGTTACGGGGTCAGGAGTTTGCCTGAAGCTTTCTTT.

The chain employs TRBV15 and TRBJ2-1; D may be TRBD2 (5 bases). CDR3 length: 14 amino acids. Trimming took off 1 base at V and 4 bases at J, with 8 bases between the two ends. Germline CDR1 LNHNV, CDR2 YYDKDF (reference sequence). CDR3 DNA sequence: TGTGCCACCAGCAGAGGGACTGAGTACAATGAGCAGTTCTTC. Translated: CATSRGTEYNEQFF.

The chain uses TRBV18 and TRBJ1-2, with D perhaps TRBD1 (5 bases). The V and J ends lost 2 bases and 7 bases respectively, with 8 bases between them. Per the germline V gene, CDR1 is KGHSH and CDR2 is LQKENI. This CDR3 spans 12 amino acids. CDR3 in amino acids: CASSPIQGGYTF. The CDR3, as DNA: TGTGCCAGCTCACCAATTCAGGGTGGCTACACCTTC.

This clone was picked up a small number of times. The chain couples TRBV24-1 to TRBJ2-1; no clear D gene. V lost 3 bases and J 3 bases, leaving 17 bases between the germline ends. The germline CDR1 and CDR2 sequences are KGHDR and SFDVKD. The CDR3 loop spans 17 amino acids. Written as DNA, the CDR3 is TGTGCCACCAGTGATCCAGCTCGCGGAGAGAACTACAATGAGCAGTTCTTC. Protein product: CATSDPARGENYNEQFF.

This chain links TRBV7-3 with TRBJ2-3, with 9 nucleotides matching TRBD1. The germline V gene encodes CDR1 SGHTA and CDR2 FQGTGA. The CDR3 consists of 16 residues. The ends lost 3 bases at V and 3 bases at J; junction bases unmatched: 7. The CDR3 coding sequence is TGTGCCAGCAGCTTGACCGGGACAGGGTTAACAGATACGCAGTATTTT. Protein sequence: CASSLTGTGLTDTQYF.

This clone appeared a single time. The chain has TRBV5-1 and TRBJ2-6; possibly TRBD2 for D (5 bases). CDR1 is SGHRS and CDR2 is YFSETQ in the germline V gene. This CDR3 is built from 15 residues. Trimming stripped 1 base from V and 4 bases from J, with 9 bases between. The DNA of the CDR3 is TGCGCCAGCAGCTTGCTAGCAAGGGGGGCCAACGTCCTGACTTTC. This translates into CASSLLARGANVLTF.

This chain joins TRBV7-2 and TRBJ1-6, with unresolved D. The V and J ends lost 2 bases and 5 bases respectively, with 4 bases between them. The CDR3 is 13 residues long. CDR1 and CDR2 from the germline V gene are SGHTA and FQGNSA. CDR3 loop: CASSLTNNSPLHF. The CDR3 coding sequence is TGTGCCAGCAGCTTAACCAATAATTCACCCCTCCACTTT.

This sequence joins TRBV11-2 and TRBJ1-2, with a tentative D call TRBD1 (6 bases). The length of the CDR3 is 17 residues. The V end was cut by 5 bases, the J end by 0 bases, with 19 bases between. The germline V gene encodes CDR1 SGHAT and CDR2 FQNNGV. The CDR3 spells CASSHPGTPAANYGYTF. The DNA of the CDR3 is TGTGCCAGCAGCCATCCCGGGACACCGGCCGCTAACTATGGCTACACCTTC.

The chain recombines TRBV28 with TRBJ1-5; 9 bases line up with TRBD1. Trimming cost V 7 bases and J 6 bases; bases outside gene matches: 4. The CDR3 length is 13 residues. Germline-derived CDR1 and CDR2 are MDHEN and SYDVKM. The CDR3, as DNA: TGTGCCAGCATAGGACAGGGGATTCAGCCCCAGCATTTT. Its protein product is CASIGQGIQPQHF. Complete variable domain (other parts from reference TRBV28 and TRBJ1-5): DVKVTQSSRYLVKRTGEKVFLECVQDMDHENMFWYRQDPGLGLRLIYFSYDVKMKEKGDIPEGYSVSREKKERFSLILESASTNQTSMYLCASIGQGIQPQHFGDGTRLSIL.

The chain links TRBV7-3 to TRBJ2-3, with 9 bases lining up with TRBD2. J lost 6 bases, V lost 5 bases, and 9 bases had no gene match. The CDR3 runs 15 residues. From germline, CDR1 is SGHTA and CDR2 FQGTGA. This CDR3 reads CASSTSGTSRDTQYF. In nucleotides, the CDR3 is TGTGCCAGCAGCACATCCGGGACTAGCAGGGATACGCAGTATTTT.

The chain combines TRBV5-1 with TRBJ1-1; 11 bases line up with TRBD1. J gave up 7 bases and V 4 bases, and 6 bases lay outside the gene matches. The CDR3 is 14 amino acids. Germline CDR1 and CDR2: SGHRS and YFSETQ. The CDR3 reads CASSPGTGGSEAFF. CDR3 DNA sequence: TGCGCCAGCAGCCCTGGGACAGGGGGTAGTGAAGCTTTCTTT.

The chain combines TRBV7-9 with TRBJ1-2; possibly TRBD1 for D (5 bases). Germline CDR1 is SEHNR and CDR2 is FQNEAQ (reference sequence). V dropped 5 bases and J dropped 2 bases, with 15 bases sitting between them. This CDR3 region has 15 residues. The chain's CDR3 is CASSLEVGRNYGYTF. CDR3 nucleotide sequence: TGTGCCAGCAGCCTAGAGGTGGGACGAAACTATGGCTACACCTTC.